This T cell receptor beta chain was captured by sequencing in a study of cytomegalovirus exposure and HLA in healthy donors (TCRdb year 2017). With regard to the full study: An earlier analysis of fewer than 750 of the donors reported around 280 Gb of sequence data and around 110 million unique TCR beta sequences obtained from about 200 million T cells. An early release that covered more than 550 HLA-typed donors contained 250 to 350 gigabases of sequencing data and around 85 million unique TCR sequences. Among the roughly 400 genotyped donors, under 90% belonged to the genetic ancestry cluster associated with self-reported Caucasian donors. The study was designed to test whether signatures of past pathogen exposure could be identified by cataloging public T cell receptors. The T cell repertoires of several hundred subjects were profiled by immunosequencing and related to cytomegalovirus serostatus. A separate validation cohort of roughly 130 different subjects was used in addition to the roughly 620-subject first cohort. To predict cytomegalovirus infection status, the study combined high-throughput TCR immunosequencing, statistical association of individual TCRs with disease status, and machine learning. In a later analysis, previously published TCR beta repertoires from 670 or so donors were re-analyzed and high-resolution HLA genotyping was added so that TCR occurrence patterns could be studied. Rather than drawing on any new phenotypic data, the later analysis identified candidate immune exposures from TCR beta sequences and the way those sequences occurred across donors. An earlier analysis of roughly 580 of the donors used high-throughput TCR beta sequencing to judge whether each TCR beta V gene segment behaved as functional or pseudogenic. Donor age, sex, ethnicity and CMV serostatus were compiled together with the repertoire data. Genome-wide SNP genotypes for about 55% of the roughly 670 donors were used in a later genetic analysis, which treated that subset as a discovery cohort. All discovery cohort repertoires had been generated on a single sequencing platform. HLA typing included class I and class II loci at four-digit resolution. The number of typed donors differed by locus: about 620-640 for A, B, C, DRB1 and DQB1; 500 to 550 for DQA1; around 580 for DPA1; and 400 to 480 for DPB1. Roughly 5 DR-DQ haplotypes were handled as single units for association and clustering because linkage in the cohort was strong. Among 300 to 500 genotyped donors of the cohort, an average of around 240,000 unique TCR beta nucleotide sequences was sequenced per donor, of which about 20% were non-productive. The study at large found these results: A later analysis found that TCR association rates varied across HLA loci, with DRB1 alleles showing the most associated TCRs and HLA-C alleles the fewest. Strong co-occurrence of HLA alleles, especially DR and DQ, made assigning TCR associations to individual alleles difficult. A few of the identified cytomegalovirus-associated TCR beta chains were confirmed in vitro to be specific for cytomegalovirus antigens. A cluster of highly shared sequence variants was judged likely to be a technical artifact of the sequencing pipeline. In a later analysis, HLA-associated TCR beta chains were found to be more clonally expanded and to have lower generation probabilities than equally common non-associated chains. Because counts were too low, 15 to 20 rarely observed V segments, including chromosome 9 orphons, were left out of the earlier analysis of 500 to 750 of the donors. Because some donors lacked HLA typing at each locus, the association tests relied only on the typed subset. In the study, approximately 160 TCR beta chains were listed as associated with cytomegalovirus. The authors suggested that the approach could potentially be extended to other disease states and immunological phenotypes. A further reported finding was that TCR beta sequences accurately predicted the HLA-A and HLA-B alleles for most subjects in the first cohort. Specific HLA alleles were associated with 18,000 or so TCR beta sequences at a false discovery rate of 0.05 in a later analysis. According to a later analysis, parvovirus B19, influenza, CMV and Epstein-Barr virus appeared linked to several top co-occurrence clusters. Only TCR beta chains were sequenced in this cohort, and the absence of alpha or paired-chain data limited detectable features. Linkage disequilibrium might explain the correlated functional status among segregating V segments, but an unknown experimental factor could not be excluded. Most TCR sequences were seen in very few donors, while some public TCRs were found in many individuals. Presence/absence analyses assumed roughly uniform sequencing depth across donors, an assumption that may not hold. In an earlier analysis of 500 to 650 of the donors, most TCR beta V segments appeared in productive rearrangements about 87% or about 30% of the time, broadly matching IMGT annotations. The classifier was reported to diagnose cytomegalovirus status with high specificity and sensitivity in both the original and validation cohorts. According to a later analysis, most CMV-associated TCR beta chains appeared to be HLA-restricted, and the HLA associations seemed to be driven largely by CMV exposure. Compared with the roughly 720-donor mean, donors in an Asian-associated ancestry cluster had fewer N-insertions in productive TCRs, according to a later genetic analysis. V-gene and J-gene trimming of TCR beta chains was associated with a missense DCLRE1C variant in a later genetic analysis, and the association was replicated in an independent cohort. Because the 87-base-pair reads could not distinguish some IMGT-functional V segments, including TRBV6-2 and TRBV6-3, those segments were excluded. CMV serostatus was the only immune exposure information available for the cohort.

Receptors were amplified or captured by the immunoSEQ multiplex PCR assay. A mixture of 60 forward primers for TCR Vbeta segments and 13 reverse primers for TCR Jbeta segments was used in the multiplex PCR. A multiplex PCR assay on genomic DNA amplified the CDR3 region of rearranged TCR beta genes. The Illumina HiSeq System was used to sequence the amplified TCR beta libraries as 87-base-pair reads. For the original study's pipeline: A later analysis tallied 80 million to 95 million unique TCR beta chains across the 666 repertoires, and around 12 million of those chains were shared by two or more donors. Raw reads were error-corrected and collapsed into unique sequences by a nearest-neighbor algorithm in which closely related sequences were merged to remove PCR and sequencing errors. To assign V, D and J gene segments, CDR3 sequences were aligned to IMGT reference sequences. For a sequence to be retained, a match of at least six nucleotides was required to both a V gene segment and a J gene segment. A rearrangement was called productive if the CDR3 had no stop codons and remained in frame with V and J, and every other rearrangement was called non-productive. Following IMGT convention, CDR3 was defined as the stretch from the second conserved V-encoded cysteine to the conserved J-encoded phenylalanine. Sequences without an unambiguous match to a single V gene segment were excluded from the earlier analysis of about 640 of the donors. An earlier analysis of just under 600 of the donors called V segments functional above 56.7% productive rearrangements and segregating when the between-donor standard deviation exceeded 5%. A statistical classification framework was built to diagnose cytomegalovirus status from the catalog of TCR beta chain sequences. V and J gene assignment, in a later analysis, came from comparing TCR nucleotide sequences with IMGT/GENE-DB human TR gene sequences. The TCRdist pipeline was used in a later analysis to assign CDR3 sequences and most-parsimonious VDJ recombination scenarios. In a later analysis, each TCR beta chain was defined by its CDR3 amino acid sequence together with its V-gene family, and reads without a unique V-gene family were excluded. In a later analysis, 450 to 600 highly shared, low-generation-probability nucleotide sequences were removed to address suspected cross-contamination and a sequencing artifact. For each public chain, a later analysis derived a clonal expansion index from normalized ranks of inferred template counts within each repertoire. Generation probabilities in a later analysis came from a VDJ recombination model fitted to out-of-frame rearrangements, and those results were checked against IGoR. In a later analysis, hypergeometric tests were used to score TCR-TCR, TCR-HLA and TCR-CMV co-occurrence, with a repertoire-size bias correction applied to TCR pairs. To estimate false discovery rates, a later analysis permuted the HLA or CMV assignments 20 times. A later analysis grouped co-occurring TCRs with DBSCAN, adding TCRdist sequence similarity when clustering within HLA-allele-positive subsets. For co-occurrence clustering, repertoires with fewer than 30,000 or more than 120,000 public chains were excluded, along with five or six repertoires with anomalous nucleotide sharing. TCRdb took this table from immuneACCESS and kept in-frame rearrangements with V and J called. Such tables lack part of the clones; where checked against another copy, unresolved V genes explain under half of the gap, and the rest is unexplained. D and trimming come from the DNA, and the V and J calls and clone size come from that table. This sample gives about 160,000 clones in total; around 80% of them show up just once. The top ten clones comprise roughly 1.9% of the sample.

The cohort comprised under 700 healthy bone marrow donors. Cohort members were all nominally healthy when sampled, although unrecorded immune exposures were likely present. The donor was CMV seronegative and belonged to the group of around 350 seronegative cohort members. Each donor provided a peripheral blood sample, and peripheral blood mononuclear cells were used for TCR beta sequencing. The Qiagen DNeasy Blood Extraction Kit was used to extract genomic DNA from the blood cell samples. In regard to this clone: Its antigen is unknown. Base quality data are lacking; no much larger clone is found one base away.

The junction shows trimming of 6 bases on V and 5 bases on J, and the gene matches do not reach 9 bases of it. Measured from the cysteine to the phenylalanine, the CDR3 is 16 residues long. The read is trimmed to its CDR3 DNA, 48 bases read in frame from base 1. Sequences SNHLY (CDR1) and FYNNEI (CDR2) are obtained from the germline V gene. Recombination connected TRBV2 to TRBJ2-1, and TRBD2 aligns with 11 junction nucleotides. Sample: PBMCs. The source is a young man in good health and CMV-seronegative. The DNA is TGTGCCAGCAGGCGACTAGCGGGGTCGAATAACAATGAGCAGTTCTTC. This gives the protein CASRRLAGSNNNEQFF.